This T cell receptor beta chain was recorded in a study of blood T cell repertoires in COVID-19. About the research overall: Samples came from the United States, Italy and Spain, spanning acute and convalescent COVID-19. The cDNA or gDNA used as material had been derived from T cells, B-cell-depleted T cells, or PBMCs.

Per the study methods: Amplification with reference gene primers provided the estimates of nucleated cell counts. Measured with immunoSEQ multiplex PCR; TCRdb has only the in-frame clones, and not every one. The V and J calls and the clone size are those of that table, but D and trimming were determined from the DNA. The top ten clones hold roughly 0.85% of a sample with 190,000 or so clones, around nine tenths of them seen once. Trimming removed 4 bases at V and 5 bases at J, with 11 bases between. The CDR3 is 13 residues long. Looked up from germline, CDR1 is SGHNT and CDR2 is YENEEA. The clonotype comes from a woman aged 18-35 years who had recovered from COVID-19. The chain couples TRBV11-3 to TRBJ2-5; D possibly corresponds to TRBD1 (5 bases). The sequenced sample was peripheral blood. The CDR3 coding sequence is TGTGCCAGCAGCTATCAGGGTGGGGAGACCCAGTACTTC. Encoded protein: CASSYQGGETQYF.